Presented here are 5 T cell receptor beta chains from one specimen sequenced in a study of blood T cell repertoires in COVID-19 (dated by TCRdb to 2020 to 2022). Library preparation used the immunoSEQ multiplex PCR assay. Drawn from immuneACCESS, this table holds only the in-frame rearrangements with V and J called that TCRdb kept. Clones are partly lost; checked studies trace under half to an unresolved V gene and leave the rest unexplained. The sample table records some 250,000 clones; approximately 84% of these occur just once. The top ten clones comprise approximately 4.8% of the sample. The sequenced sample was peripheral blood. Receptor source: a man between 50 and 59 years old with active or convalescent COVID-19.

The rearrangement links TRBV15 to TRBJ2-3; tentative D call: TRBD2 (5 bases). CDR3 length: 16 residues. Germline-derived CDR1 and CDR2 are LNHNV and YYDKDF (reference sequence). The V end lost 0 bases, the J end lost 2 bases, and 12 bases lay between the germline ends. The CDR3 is CATSRDLSGLTDTQYF. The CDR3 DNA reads TGTGCCACCAGCAGAGATCTGAGCGGCCTCACAGATACGCAGTATTTT. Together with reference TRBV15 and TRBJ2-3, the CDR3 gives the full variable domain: DAMVIQNPRYQVTQFGKPVTLSCSQTLNHNVMYWYQQKSSQAPKLLFHYYDKDFNNEADTPDNFQSRRPNTSFCFLDIRSPGLGDTAMYLCATSRDLSGLTDTQYFGPGTRLTVL.

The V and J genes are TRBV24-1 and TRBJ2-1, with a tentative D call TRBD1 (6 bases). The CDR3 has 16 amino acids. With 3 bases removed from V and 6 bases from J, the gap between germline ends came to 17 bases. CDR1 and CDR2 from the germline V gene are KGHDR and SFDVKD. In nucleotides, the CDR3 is TGTGCCACCAGTGATCCAAACCCAACAGGGTCCAATGAGCAGTTCTTC. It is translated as CATSDPNPTGSNEQFF.

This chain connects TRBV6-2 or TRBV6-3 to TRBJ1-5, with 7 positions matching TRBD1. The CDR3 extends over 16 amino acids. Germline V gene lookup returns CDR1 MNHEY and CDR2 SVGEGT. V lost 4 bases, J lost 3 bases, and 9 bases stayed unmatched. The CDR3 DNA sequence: TGTGCCAGCAGTTTCTCAGGGGGAAGCTACAATCAGCCCCAGCATTTT. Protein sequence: CASSFSGGSYNQPQHF.

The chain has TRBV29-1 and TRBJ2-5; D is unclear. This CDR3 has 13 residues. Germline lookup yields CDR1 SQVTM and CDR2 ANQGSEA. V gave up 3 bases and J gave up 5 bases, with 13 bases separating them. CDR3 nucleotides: TGCAGCGTTGAGAATGTTGCGTGGGAGACCCAGTACTTC. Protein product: CSVENVAWETQYF.

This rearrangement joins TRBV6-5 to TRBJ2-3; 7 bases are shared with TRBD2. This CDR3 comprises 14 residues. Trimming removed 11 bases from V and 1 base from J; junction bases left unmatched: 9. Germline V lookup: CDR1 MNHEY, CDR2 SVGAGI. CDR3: CAGEASGRTDTQYF. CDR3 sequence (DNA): TGTGCCGGGGAGGCTAGCGGTCGCACAGATACGCAGTATTTT.